The 14 T cell receptor beta chains below were found in one sample sequenced in a study of blood T cell repertoires in COVID-19. Here immunoSEQ multiplex PCR was the method, and the copy in TCRdb shows in-frame clones only, minus some. The repertoire holds 6,000 to 8,500 clones, with 70% to 90% as singletons. The sample consisted of peripheral blood. Source of these receptors: a human donor in a cohort sampled during active COVID-19.

On this clone itself: An end of the junction differs from the germline gene, which may be a read error. The chain has TRBV3-1 (or the pseudogene TRBV3-2) and TRBJ1-1, with D tentatively TRBD1 (6 bases). Germline CDR1 and CDR2: LGHDT and YNNKEL (reference sequence). This CDR3 is built from 12 residues. The DNA of the CDR3 is TGTGCCAGCAACCAACAGGGTAGTGAAGCTTTCTTT. Encoded protein: CASNQQGSEAFF.

This clone was counted once. The chain carries TRBV5-1 and TRBJ2-5, with D possibly matching TRBD2 (6 bases). The CDR3 loop spans 15 amino acids. The V end was cut by 0 bases, the J end by 1 base, with 10 bases between. Germline V lookup: CDR1 SGHRS, CDR2 YFSETQ. CDR3 amino acids: CASSLATRGQETQYF. The CDR3 nucleotides are TGCGCCAGCAGCTTGGCTACGCGGGGCCAAGAGACCCAGTACTTC.

This rearrangement joins TRBV20-1 to TRBJ1-1; 7 bases align to TRBD1. Germline CDR1 reads DFQATT; CDR2 reads SNEGSKA (reference sequence). The CDR3 contains 14 residues. V trimming: 3 bases; J trimming: 10 bases; junction bases outside the gene matches: 14. The CDR3 here is CSASGDNLQGPAFF. CDR3 bases: TGCAGTGCTAGTGGGGACAATTTACAGGGGCCAGCTTTCTTT.

The chain has TRBV12-3 or TRBV12-4 and TRBJ1-5; D is unresolved. The CDR3 sequence is 13 residues long. Trimming took 5 bases from V and 2 from J, leaving 7 bases between them. The CDR3 DNA sequence: TGTGCCAGCAGTGGGCCACGCAATCAGCCCCAGCATTTT. Translated, it gives CASSGPRNQPQHF.

The chain employs TRBV7-3 and TRBJ2-3; 9 nucleotides agree with TRBD2. The CDR3 consists of 16 residues. Germline loops: CDR1 SGHTA, CDR2 FQGTGA. J lost 0 bases, V lost 5 bases, and 6 bases had no gene match. The CDR3 protein is CASSKWTSVSTDTQYF. The CDR3 nucleotides read TGTGCCAGCAGCAAATGGACTAGCGTTAGCACAGATACGCAGTATTTT. The variable domain in full, completed from reference TRBV7-3 and TRBJ2-3, reads GAGVSQTPSNKVTEKGKYVELRCDPISGHTALYWYRQSLGQGPEFLIYFQGTGAADDSGLPNDRFFAVRPEGSVSTLKIQRTERGDSAVYLCASSKWTSVSTDTQYFGPGTRLTVL.

The rearrangement links TRBV5-6 to TRBJ1-2, with 9 bases lining up with TRBD1. The V and J ends lost 0 bases and 5 bases, in that order; junction bases with no gene match: 5. The V gene's germline CDR1 is SGHDT and CDR2 YYEEEE. This CDR3 spans 15 amino acids. DNA for the CDR3: TGTGCCAGCAGCTTGGCCCCGACAGGGGGGTATGGCTACACCTTC. The encoded protein is CASSLAPTGGYGYTF.

The chain is built from TRBV11-2 and TRBJ2-2; TRBD2 aligns across 11 bases. The germline V gene has CDR1 SGHAT and CDR2 FQNNGV. V shed 1 base and J 6 bases; nucleotides not matched to a gene: 7. The CDR3 totals 17 residues. CDR3 in amino acids: CASSLGFSGGAAGELFF. CDR3 DNA sequence: TGTGCCAGCAGCTTAGGTTTTAGCGGGGGGGCCGCCGGGGAGCTGTTTTTT.

This clone was detected only once. The V and J genes are TRBV7-9 and TRBJ2-3; D might be TRBD1 (6 bases). Germline V lookup: CDR1 SEHNR, CDR2 FQNEAQ (reference sequence). The V gene lost 4 bases and the J gene lost 4 bases, with 15 bases spanning the gap. CDR3 length equals 15 residues. The CDR3: CASSSEVQGPDTQYF. DNA of the CDR3: TGTGCCAGCAGCTCCGAGGTGCAGGGGCCAGATACGCAGTATTTT. The full variable domain, in which reference TRBV7-9 and TRBJ2-3 provide the parts outside the CDR3, is DTGVSQNPRHKITKRGQNVTFRCDPISEHNRLYWYRQTLGQGPEFLTYFQNEAQLEKSRLLSDRFSAERPKGSFSTLEIQRTEQGDSAMYLCASSSEVQGPDTQYFGPGTRLTVL.

The chain recombines TRBV28 with TRBJ1-1; D unclear. Germline V CDR1 and CDR2: MDHEN, SYDVKM. This CDR3 is built from 15 residues. V was trimmed by 5 bases and J by 1 base, leaving 14 bases between them. The CDR3 region has the DNA TGTGCCAGCAGTCAAGTCGAGACAAGGAACACTGAAGCTTTCTTT. Protein sequence: CASSQVETRNTEAFF.

This chain uses TRBV7-2 with TRBJ2-3; perhaps TRBD1 as D (6 bases). V was trimmed by 6 bases and J by 5 bases, leaving 9 bases between them. Per germline, CDR1 SGHTA and CDR2 FQGNSA. The CDR3 is 12 residues long. The CDR3 spells CASRAGEDTQYF. CDR3 bases: TGTGCCAGCAGAGCAGGGGAAGATACGCAGTATTTT. The entire variable domain, with the rest obtained from reference TRBV7-2 and TRBJ2-3, is as follows: GAGVSQSPSNKVTEKGKDVELRCDPISGHTALYWYRQSLGQGLEFLIYFQGNSAPDKSGLPSDRFSAERTGGSVSTLTIQRTQQEDSAVYLCASRAGEDTQYFGPGTRLTVL.

V is TRBV5-5 and J is TRBJ1-1; no firm D call. In germline, CDR1 is SGHKS, CDR2 YYEKEE (reference sequence). The CDR3 consists of 15 residues. Trimming stripped 2 bases from V and 2 bases from J, with 13 bases between. The chain's CDR3 is CASSFPTTANTEAFF. In DNA, the CDR3 is TGTGCCAGCAGCTTCCCGACAACAGCCAACACTGAAGCTTTCTTT.

The V call is TRBV4-1, the J call TRBJ2-7; possible D gene TRBD1, 5 bases. Trimming removed 1 base from V and 3 bases from J, with 10 bases in between. This CDR3 is built from 14 residues. The germline V gene encodes CDR1 MGHRA and CDR2 YSYEKL. The CDR3 region has the DNA TGCGCCAGCAGCCAAGTTGTGCAGGGCTACGAGCAGTACTTC. Amino acids: CASSQVVQGYEQYF.

This chain links TRBV7-3 with TRBJ2-2; D gene unclear. This CDR3 region has 14 residues. V gave up 0 bases and J gave up 6 bases, with 8 bases separating them. Germline V gene data show CDR1 as SGHTA and CDR2 as FQGTGA. The CDR3, as DNA: TGTGCCAGCAGCTTAACTCCGGCGGCCGGGGAGCTGTTTTTT. This sequence encodes CASSLTPAAGELFF.

The chain has TRBV18 and TRBJ2-5; 9 nucleotides match TRBD2. The V segment lost 2 bases and the J segment 2 bases; nucleotides outside the gene matches: 9. Germline loops: CDR1 KGHSH, CDR2 LQKENI. This CDR3 contains 17 residues. This chain's CDR3 is CASSPTFLAGTQETQYF. The CDR3 DNA follows: TGTGCCAGCTCACCAACGTTTCTAGCGGGGACGCAAGAGACCCAGTACTTC.